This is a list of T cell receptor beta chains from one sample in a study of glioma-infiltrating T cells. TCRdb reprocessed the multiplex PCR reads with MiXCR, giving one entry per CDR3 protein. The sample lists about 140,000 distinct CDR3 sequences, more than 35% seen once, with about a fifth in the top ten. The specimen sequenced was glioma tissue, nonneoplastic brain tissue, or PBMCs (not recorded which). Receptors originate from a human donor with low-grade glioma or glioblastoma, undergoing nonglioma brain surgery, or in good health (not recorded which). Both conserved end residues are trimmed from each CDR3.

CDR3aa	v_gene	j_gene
ATDLSGGEQY	TRBV28	TRBJ2-7
ATSTRQVEETQY	TRBV15	TRBJ2-5
ATSRGQTYEQY	TRBV15	TRBJ2-7
SARGTYEQY	TRBV20-1	TRBJ2-7
ASSPQGSDQPQH	TRBV2	TRBJ1-5
ASSYSPISTDTQY	TRBV6-6	TRBJ2-3
ATRATNEKLF	TRBV10-3	TRBJ1-4
ASSLDGVYEQY	TRBV5-4	TRBJ2-7
SAKDSRNSNQPQH	TRBV20-1	TRBJ1-5
ASSAQTGLNTEAF	TRBV7-2	TRBJ1-1
ASSQTWDTQY	TRBV27	TRBJ2-3
SARDSSGIYEQY	TRBV20-1	TRBJ2-7
SAIRGGEKLF	TRBV20-1	TRBJ1-4
ASSALEGQGYT	TRBV7-3	TRBJ1-2
ASTGTAMNTEAF	TRBV6-2/TRBV6-3	TRBJ1-1
ASSYSMLAVSTDTQY	TRBV6-6	TRBJ2-3
ASSQEEGAVGEQY	TRBV4-1	TRBJ2-7
ASGGTGSQPQH	TRBV7-9	TRBJ1-5
SAMEINYGYT	TRBV20-1	TRBJ1-2
ASNRGARGRETQY	TRBV6-1	TRBJ2-5
SAGEAVSAKNIQY	TRBV20-1	TRBJ2-4
ASSYSTANTEAF	TRBV6-6	TRBJ1-1
ASSESVGEEPQH	TRBV10-2	TRBJ1-5
ASSRREGTEAF	TRBV7-9	TRBJ1-1
ASNKGPYEQY	TRBV6-1	TRBJ2-7
ASSPARGGRMNTEAF	TRBV6-2/TRBV6-3	TRBJ1-1
SASWHGKSSYEQY	TRBV20-1	TRBJ2-7
ASSQLGTPGQPQH	TRBV4-1	TRBJ1-5
SAHLADSYEQY	TRBV20-1	TRBJ2-7
ASTLSRKLNTEAF	TRBV2	TRBJ1-1
SASPPRGTDTQY	TRBV20-1	TRBJ2-3
ASSFEGPGEAF	TRBV7-2	TRBJ1-1
ASSVTGSGANVLT	TRBV19	TRBJ2-6
ASRENTEAF	TRBV7-9	TRBJ1-1
ASSPLWGGNTEAF	TRBV7-9	TRBJ1-1
ATSGLAGEHNEQF	TRBV15	TRBJ2-1
ASSPRLLGTGTTEAF	TRBV7-9	TRBJ1-1
ASSYEGRGTGELF	TRBV6-5	TRBJ2-2
ASSFDRDYNEQF	TRBV7-8	TRBJ2-1
ACRPGLGYEQY	TRBV2	TRBJ2-7
ASSYSYGYEQY	TRBV6-6	TRBJ2-7
ASSTRTDRNEQF	TRBV5-1	TRBJ2-1
ASSSRAGSTDTQY	TRBV7-8	TRBJ2-3
ASSLDGSHTGELF	TRBV12-3/TRBV12-4	TRBJ2-2
ASSLRQGDGYT	TRBV7-3	TRBJ1-2
ASSLDYPISYEQY	TRBV27	TRBJ2-7
ASGHSSYEQY	TRBV6-5	TRBJ2-7
ASREGHGNQPQH	TRBV12-3/TRBV12-4	TRBJ1-5
ARSPTPSNNEQF	TRBV7-9	TRBJ2-1
SVESVGGRYTEAF	TRBV29-1	TRBJ1-1
ASSSKTSGVYNEQF	TRBV7-8	TRBJ2-1
ASSLEAGGNIQY	TRBV7-2	TRBJ2-4
SARELAGIPQETQY	TRBV20-1	TRBJ2-5
ASSFERRIYEQY	TRBV5-6	TRBJ2-7